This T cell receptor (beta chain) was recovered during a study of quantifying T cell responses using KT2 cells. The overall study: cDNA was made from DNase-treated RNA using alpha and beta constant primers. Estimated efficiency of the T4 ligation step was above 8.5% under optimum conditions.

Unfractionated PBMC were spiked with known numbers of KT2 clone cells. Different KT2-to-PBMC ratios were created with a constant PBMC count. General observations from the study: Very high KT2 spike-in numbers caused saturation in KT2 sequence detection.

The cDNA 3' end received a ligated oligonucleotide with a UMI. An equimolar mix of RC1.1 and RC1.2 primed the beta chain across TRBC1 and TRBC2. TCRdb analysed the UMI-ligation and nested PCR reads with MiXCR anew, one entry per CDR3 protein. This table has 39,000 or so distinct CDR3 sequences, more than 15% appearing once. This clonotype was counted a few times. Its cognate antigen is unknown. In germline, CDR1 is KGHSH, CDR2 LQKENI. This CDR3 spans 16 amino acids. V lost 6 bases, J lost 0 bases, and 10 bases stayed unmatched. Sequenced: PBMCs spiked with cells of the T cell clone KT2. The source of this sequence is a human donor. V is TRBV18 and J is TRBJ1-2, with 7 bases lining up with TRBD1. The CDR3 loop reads CASSPEGQTSNYGYTF. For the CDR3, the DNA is TGTGCCAGCTCGCCGGAGGGACAGACCTCTAACTATGGCTACACCTTC. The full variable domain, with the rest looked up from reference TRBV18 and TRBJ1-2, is NAGVMQNPRHLVRRRGQEARLRCSPMKGHSHVYWYRQLPEEGLKFMVYLQKENIIDESGMPKERFSAEFPKEGPSILRIQQVVRGDSAAYFCASSPEGQTSNYGYTFGSGTRLTVV.